This T cell receptor beta chain comes out of a study of T cell responses to AZD1222 COVID-19 vaccine. Libraries were prepared by immunoSEQ multiplex PCR; TCRdb keeps only in-frame clonotypes and omits some of them. The data contain 65,000 to 80,000 clones, more than 75% of them singletons. V lost 2 bases and J lost 2; bases outside the gene matches: 6. The CDR3 totals 19 residues. The germline V gene encodes CDR1 LGHDT and CDR2 YNNKEL (reference sequence). About this clone itself: Its target is not known.

The study's findings and limits: Seropositive at baseline were only a handful of AZD1222 recipients.

The chain uses TRBV3-1 (or the pseudogene TRBV3-2) and TRBJ2-6; 13 bases align to TRBD2. The source of this sequence is an adult who received the MenACWY meningococcal vaccine as a control. The source was peripheral blood, collected 28 days after the second dose of the MenACWY control vaccine. CDR3 in amino acids: CASSQLTSGGLTGANVLTF. CDR3 sequence (DNA): TGTGCCAGCAGCCAATTGACTAGCGGGGGGCTCACTGGGGCCAACGTCCTGACTTTC.